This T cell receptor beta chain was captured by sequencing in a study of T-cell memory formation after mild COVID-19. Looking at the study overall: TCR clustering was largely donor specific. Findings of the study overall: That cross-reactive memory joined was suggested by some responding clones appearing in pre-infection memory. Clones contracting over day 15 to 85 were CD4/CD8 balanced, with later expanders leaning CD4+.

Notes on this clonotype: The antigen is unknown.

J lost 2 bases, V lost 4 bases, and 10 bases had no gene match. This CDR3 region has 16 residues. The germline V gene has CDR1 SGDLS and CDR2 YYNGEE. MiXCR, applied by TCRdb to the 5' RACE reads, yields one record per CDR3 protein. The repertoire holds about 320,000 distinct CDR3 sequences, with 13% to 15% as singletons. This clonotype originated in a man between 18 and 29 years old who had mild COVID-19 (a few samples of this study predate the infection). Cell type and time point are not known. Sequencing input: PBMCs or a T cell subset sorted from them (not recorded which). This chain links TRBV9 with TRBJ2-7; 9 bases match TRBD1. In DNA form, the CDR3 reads TGTGCCAGCAGCCACTCTCCCGGGACAGGGACCTACGAGCAGTACTTC. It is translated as CASSHSPGTGTYEQYF.